Described below is a single T cell receptor beta chain sequence and its context. The source of the sample is a study of blood T cell repertoires in COVID-19. Whole-study context: Italy, Spain and the United States were the sources of the convalescent and acute COVID-19 samples. T cells, B-cell-depleted T cells, or PBMCs supplied cDNA or gDNA.

Germline-derived CDR1 and CDR2 are MNHEY and SMNVEV (reference sequence). The CDR3 consists of 17 residues. Trimming removed 2 bases from V and 0 bases from J, with 13 bases in between. The method was immunoSEQ multiplex PCR; TCRdb's version includes in-frame clones alone and lacks a portion of them. The data contain approximately 49,000 clones, 80% to 90% of them seen just once; the ten biggest clones take up around 2.8%. The sequenced sample consisted of peripheral blood. This receptor was obtained from a woman aged 60-75 years with acute or convalescent COVID-19. The V gene is TRBV27, the J gene TRBJ2-2, with D possibly being TRBD1 (6 bases). For the CDR3, the DNA is TGTGCCAGCAGTTTAAGAGTCGGGACACCGAACACCGGGGAGCTGTTTTTT. Its translation: CASSLRVGTPNTGELFF.